A selection of T cell receptor beta chains follows, all from one sample in a study of molecular identifiers for immune sequencing clone quantification. TCRdb re-called the PCR reads through MiXCR, storing one row per CDR3 protein. This sample carries around 43,000 distinct CDR3 sequences, about 19% of them seen once, and the ten largest clones take under 1.4%. Sequencing was carried out using naive CD8+ T cells from blood, with Jurkat cell RNA spiked in. These receptors came from a human donor in good health. Some libraries in this study had Jurkat cell RNA spiked in. Both conserved end residues are part of each CDR3. D genes are given only for firm matches. Size is stated for part of the rows, as once, few or many counts, or as a class when the clone is expanded.

V gene	D gene	J gene	clone size	CDR3 DNA	CDR3 protein
TRBV7-9	TRBD2	TRBJ2-7	many	TGTGCCAGCAGCTCTGAACTAGCGGGGTTCTACGAGCAGTACTTC	CASSSELAGFYEQYF
TRBV7-3	TRBD1	TRBJ1-4	-	TGTGCCAGCAGCTTTGGACCGGGACAGGGAGATGAAAAACTGTTTTTT	CASSFGPGQGDEKLFF
TRBV5-5	-	TRBJ1-6	many	TGTGCCAGCAGCTTGGACAGCTTACCTGGTTGTAATTCACCCCTCCACTTT	CASSLDSLPGCNSPLHF
TRBV13	TRBD1	TRBJ1-3	many	TGTGCCAGCAGCTCGTCGACAGGGCTAGGAAACACCATATATTTT	CASSSSTGLGNTIYF
TRBV7-9	TRBD1	TRBJ2-3	-	TGTGCCAGCAGCCTCACCGGGACAGAAACCACAGATACGCAGTATTTT	CASSLTGTETTDTQYF
TRBV2	-	TRBJ2-4	many	TGTGCCAGCACCTCCGGGCCCTCGTTAGCCAAAAACATTCAGTACTTC	CASTSGPSLAKNIQYF
TRBV12-5	TRBD1	TRBJ1-2	many	TGTGCTAGTGGTGAAACCTCCGGGACAGGGGGCTCTGGCTACACCTTC	CASGETSGTGGSGYTF
TRBV27	-	TRBJ1-2	many	TGTGCCAGCAGTTTGGAAGTGGGGGGGGCAAACTATGGCTACACCTTC	CASSLEVGGANYGYTF
TRBV12-3/TRBV12-4	TRBD1	TRBJ2-7	many	TGTGCCAGCAGTTGGACAGGGGACGAGCAGTACTTC	CASSWTGDEQYF
TRBV4-3	-	TRBJ1-1	many	TGCGCCAGCAGCCCCCAAGGCTCCTACACTGAAGCTTTCTTT	CASSPQGSYTEAFF
TRBV19	-	TRBJ2-3	many	TGTGCCAGTAGTATGACTAGCACAGATACGCAGTATTTT	CASSMTSTDTQYF
TRBV7-6	-	TRBJ2-5	many	TGTGCCAGCAGCTTAGGTTTGGCAGAGACCCAGTACTTC	CASSLGLAETQYF
TRBV19	TRBD2	TRBJ2-5	many	TGTGCCAGTACTCCCTGGGGGGGTCAAGAGACCCAGTACTTC	CASTPWGGQETQYF
TRBV7-9	-	TRBJ1-1	many	TGTGCCAGCAGCTTACCCTTGAACACTGAAGCTTTCTTT	CASSLPLNTEAFF
TRBV7-6	TRBD2	TRBJ2-1	medium-sized	TGTGCCAGCAGCCTGGGGACTAGCTCGTACAATGAGCAGTTCTTC	CASSLGTSSYNEQFF
TRBV7-2	TRBD2	TRBJ2-3	-	TGTGCCAGCAGTTCCTCACTACAACTAGCGGGGGGGCCGGGACGTACGCGGTATTTT	CASSSSLQLAGGPGRTRYF
TRBV21-1	-	TRBJ1-4	many	TGTGCCAGCAGCAAAGTTGTGCAACGGGATTTT	CASSKVVQRDF
TRBV4-3	TRBD2	TRBJ2-3	many	TGCGCCAGCAGCCAAGATATCCCTAGCGGGGGTTACGATACGCAGTATTTT	CASSQDIPSGGYDTQYF
TRBV6-5	TRBD2	TRBJ2-7	many	TGTGCCAGCACCGCACTAGCGGGAGTATACGAGCAGTACTTC	CASTALAGVYEQYF
TRBV11-2	TRBD2	TRBJ2-1	many	TGTGCCAGCAGCTTATTCCTAGCGGCGGGGAATGAGCAGTTCTTC	CASSLFLAAGNEQFF
TRBV7-6	TRBD1	TRBJ2-3	many	TGTGCCAGCAGCCGGGACAGGGTCTCAGATACGCAGTATTTT	CASSRDRVSDTQYF
TRBV7-9	-	TRBJ1-1	many	TGTGCCAGCACGAGGCCGGGGCCAACTGAAGCTTTCTTT	CASTRPGPTEAFF
TRBV27	TRBD1	TRBJ1-2	many	TGTGCCAGCAGTCCTGGGACAGGTCGAGGAGTCTACACCTTC	CASSPGTGRGVYTF
TRBV7-2	-	TRBJ2-7	many	TGTGCCAGCAGCTTATTCGCAGGGACCTACGAGCAGTACTTC	CASSLFAGTYEQYF
TRBV27	-	TRBJ1-5	few	TGTGCCAGCAGTTCTTGGGACGGGGGGAATCAGCCCCAGCATTTT	CASSSWDGGNQPQHF
TRBV12-3/TRBV12-4	-	TRBJ2-7	many	TGTGCCAGCAAACTCAGCTCCTACGAGCAGTACTTC	CASKLSSYEQYF
TRBV4-1	-	TRBJ2-7	many	TGCGCCAGCAGCCAACGGGTTGGCTACGAGCAGTACTTC	CASSQRVGYEQYF
TRBV4-1	TRBD2	TRBJ2-5	many	TGCGCCAGCAGCCGGCGGGGGGCCGAGGTTGATGGGGAGACCCAGTACTTC	CASSRRGAEVDGETQYF
TRBV10-2	-	TRBJ1-1	many	TGCGCCAGCGCGAGAAGGAACACTGAAGCTTTCTTT	CASARRNTEAFF
TRBV28	-	TRBJ2-7	-	TGTGCCAGCAGCAGGGGACAAGTCCTCTACGAGCAGTACTTC	CASSRGQVLYEQYF
TRBV5-6	-	TRBJ2-3	medium-sized	TGTGCCAGCAGCTTGTACACAGATACGCAGTATTTT	CASSLYTDTQYF
TRBV6-2/TRBV6-3	-	TRBJ1-1	medium-sized	TGTGCCAGCGGGGAGGGGCCCCCCCCTGAAGCTTTCTTT	CASGEGPPPEAFF
TRBV12-3/TRBV12-4	-	TRBJ2-3	many	TGTGCCAGCAGTTTAATCTTGGAAGCCACAGATACGCAGTATTTT	CASSLILEATDTQYF
TRBV28	TRBD1	TRBJ2-3	few	TGTGCCAGCAGTTTGGGCCGAGGGACAGGGTCGGATACGCAGTATTTT	CASSLGRGTGSDTQYF
TRBV12-3/TRBV12-4	TRBD2	TRBJ2-1	many	TGTGCCAGCAGCCTACTAGCGGGTTCCATCAATGAGCAGTTCTTC	CASSLLAGSINEQFF
TRBV11-2	TRBD2	TRBJ2-3	many	TGTGCCAGCAGCTTTGGACTAGCGGGAGGTTCAGATACGCAGTATTTT	CASSFGLAGGSDTQYF
TRBV10-3	-	TRBJ2-7	many	TGTGCCATCAGTCCCCAAGGCCGGAGCTCCTACGAGCAGTACTTC	CAISPQGRSSYEQYF
TRBV2	-	TRBJ1-5	many	TGTGCCAGCAGTGAGGGGTGGGGAGGGGATCAGCCCCAGCATTTT	CASSEGWGGDQPQHF
TRBV19	TRBD2	TRBJ2-1	many	TGTGCCAGCGCTCCGGGACTAGCGGGAAATGAGCAGTTCTTC	CASAPGLAGNEQFF
TRBV4-1	-	TRBJ2-1	many	TGCGCCAGCAGCCACCCTGGGTCTTTCGATGAGCAGTTCTTC	CASSHPGSFDEQFF
TRBV28	TRBD1	TRBJ1-5	many	TGTGCCAGCAGTTTGACAGGGGGCGTCGGGAGCAATCAGCCCCAGCATTTT	CASSLTGGVGSNQPQHF
TRBV6-5	-	TRBJ2-7	-	TGTGCCAGCAGATTACAGGGTAGGGCTCCCGACGAGCAGTACTTC	CASRLQGRAPDEQYF
TRBV7-9	-	TRBJ2-5	many	TGTGCCAGCAGCTTAATCAGGGAACAGACCCAGTACTTC	CASSLIREQTQYF
TRBV12-3/TRBV12-4	-	TRBJ1-4	-	TGTGCCAGCAGCTATAGTGCAACTAATGAAAAACTGTTTTTT	CASSYSATNEKLFF